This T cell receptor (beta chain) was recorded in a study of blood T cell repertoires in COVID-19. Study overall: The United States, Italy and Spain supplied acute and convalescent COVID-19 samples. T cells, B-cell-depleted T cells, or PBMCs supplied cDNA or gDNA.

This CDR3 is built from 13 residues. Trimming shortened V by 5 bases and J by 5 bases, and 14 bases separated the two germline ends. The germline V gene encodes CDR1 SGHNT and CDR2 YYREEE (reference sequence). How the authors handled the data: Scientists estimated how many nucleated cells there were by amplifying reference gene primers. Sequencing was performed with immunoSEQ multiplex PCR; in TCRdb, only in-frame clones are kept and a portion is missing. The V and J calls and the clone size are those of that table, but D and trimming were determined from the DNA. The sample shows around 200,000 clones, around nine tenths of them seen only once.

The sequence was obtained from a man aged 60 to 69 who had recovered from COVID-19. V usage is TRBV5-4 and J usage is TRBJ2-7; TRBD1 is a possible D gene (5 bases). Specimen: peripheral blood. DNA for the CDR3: TGTGCCAGCAGTCGTCAGGGTGGGGACGAGCAGTACTTC. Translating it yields CASSRQGGDEQYF.